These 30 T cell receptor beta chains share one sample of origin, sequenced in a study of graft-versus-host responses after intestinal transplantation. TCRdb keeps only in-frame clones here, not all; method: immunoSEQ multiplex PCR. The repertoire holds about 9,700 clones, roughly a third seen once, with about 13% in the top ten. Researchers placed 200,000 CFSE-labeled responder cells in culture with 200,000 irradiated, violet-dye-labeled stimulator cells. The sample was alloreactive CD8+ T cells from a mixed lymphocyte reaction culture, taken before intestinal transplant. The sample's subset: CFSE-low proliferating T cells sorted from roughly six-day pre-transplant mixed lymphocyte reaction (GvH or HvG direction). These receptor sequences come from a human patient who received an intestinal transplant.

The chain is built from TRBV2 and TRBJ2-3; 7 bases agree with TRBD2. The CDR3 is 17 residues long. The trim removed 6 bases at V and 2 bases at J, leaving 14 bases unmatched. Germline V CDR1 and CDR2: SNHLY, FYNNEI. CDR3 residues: CASRSLTSAPFTDTQYF. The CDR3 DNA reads TGTGCCAGCAGAAGTTTAACTAGCGCACCCTTCACAGATACGCAGTATTTT.

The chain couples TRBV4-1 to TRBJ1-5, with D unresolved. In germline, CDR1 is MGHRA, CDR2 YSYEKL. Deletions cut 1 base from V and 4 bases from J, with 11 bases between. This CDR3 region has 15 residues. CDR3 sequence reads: CASSQVGVVNQPQHF. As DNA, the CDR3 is TGCGCCAGCAGCCAAGTCGGGGTTGTAAATCAGCCCCAGCATTTT.

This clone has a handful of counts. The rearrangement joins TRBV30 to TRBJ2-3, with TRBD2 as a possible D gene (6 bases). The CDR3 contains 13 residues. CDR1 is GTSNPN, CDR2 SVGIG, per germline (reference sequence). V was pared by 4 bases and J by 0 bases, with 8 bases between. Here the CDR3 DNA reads TGTGCCTGGAACGCGGGAAGCACAGATACGCAGTATTTT. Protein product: CAWNAGSTDTQYF.

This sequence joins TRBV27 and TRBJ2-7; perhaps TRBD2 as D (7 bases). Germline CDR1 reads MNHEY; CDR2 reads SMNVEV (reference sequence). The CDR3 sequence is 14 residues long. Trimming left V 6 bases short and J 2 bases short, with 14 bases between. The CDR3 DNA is TGTGCCAGCAGCGTGGGCGGGGGCGCCTACGAGCAGTACTTC. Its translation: CASSVGGGAYEQYF.

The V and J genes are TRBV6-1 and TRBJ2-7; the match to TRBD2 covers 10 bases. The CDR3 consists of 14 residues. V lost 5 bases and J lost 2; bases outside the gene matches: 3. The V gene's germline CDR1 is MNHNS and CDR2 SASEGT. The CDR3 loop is CASSHLAGAYEQYF. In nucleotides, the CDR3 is TGTGCCAGCAGTCACCTAGCGGGAGCCTACGAGCAGTACTTC.

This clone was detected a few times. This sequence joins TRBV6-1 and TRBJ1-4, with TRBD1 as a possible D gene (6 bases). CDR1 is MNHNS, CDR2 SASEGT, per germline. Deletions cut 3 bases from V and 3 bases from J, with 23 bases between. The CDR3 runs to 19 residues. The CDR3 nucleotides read TGTGCCAGCAGTGAGAGGTCCTTCACACAGGGTGGGCCTAATGAAAAACTGTTTTTT. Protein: CASSERSFTQGGPNEKLFF.

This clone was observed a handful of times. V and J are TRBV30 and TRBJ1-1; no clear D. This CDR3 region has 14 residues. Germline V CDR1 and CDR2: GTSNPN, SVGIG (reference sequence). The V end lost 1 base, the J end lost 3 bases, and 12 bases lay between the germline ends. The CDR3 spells CAWSDIGLDTEAFF. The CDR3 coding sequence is TGTGCCTGGAGTGATATCGGGTTGGACACTGAAGCTTTCTTT.

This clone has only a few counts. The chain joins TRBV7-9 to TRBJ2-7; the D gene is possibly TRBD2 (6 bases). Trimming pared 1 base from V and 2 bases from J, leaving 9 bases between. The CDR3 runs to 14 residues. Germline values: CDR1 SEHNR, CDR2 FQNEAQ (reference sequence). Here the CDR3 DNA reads TGTGCCAGCAGCTTAGAAGCGGGCACCTACGAGCAGTACTTC. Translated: CASSLEAGTYEQYF.

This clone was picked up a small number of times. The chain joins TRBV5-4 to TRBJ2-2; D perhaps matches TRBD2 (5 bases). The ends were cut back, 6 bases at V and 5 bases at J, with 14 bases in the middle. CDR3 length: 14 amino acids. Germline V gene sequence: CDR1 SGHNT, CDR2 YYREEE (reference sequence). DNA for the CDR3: TGTGCCAGCACCAAATTCGGGGAAACCGGGGAGCTGTTTTTT. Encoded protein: CASTKFGETGELFF.

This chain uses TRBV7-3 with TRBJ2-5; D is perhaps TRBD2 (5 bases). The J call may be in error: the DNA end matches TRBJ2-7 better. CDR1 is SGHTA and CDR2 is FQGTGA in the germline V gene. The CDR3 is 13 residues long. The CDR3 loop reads CASSPSPGYEQYF. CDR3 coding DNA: TGTGCCAGCAGCCCAAGCCCGGGATACGAGCAGTACTTC.

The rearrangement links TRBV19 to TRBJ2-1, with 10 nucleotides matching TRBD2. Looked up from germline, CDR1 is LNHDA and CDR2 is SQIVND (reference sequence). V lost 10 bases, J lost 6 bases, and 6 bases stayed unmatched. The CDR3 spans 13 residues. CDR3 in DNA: TGTGCCACTAACCTAGCGGGAGTCAATGAGCAGTTCTTC. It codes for CATNLAGVNEQFF.

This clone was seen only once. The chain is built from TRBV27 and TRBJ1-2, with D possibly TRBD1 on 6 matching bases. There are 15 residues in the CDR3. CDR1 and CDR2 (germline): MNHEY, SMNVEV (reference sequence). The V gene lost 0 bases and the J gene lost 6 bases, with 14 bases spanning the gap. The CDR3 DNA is TGTGCCAGCAGTTTATCAATGAAGGGGGGGAATGGCTACACCTTC. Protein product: CASSLSMKGGNGYTF.

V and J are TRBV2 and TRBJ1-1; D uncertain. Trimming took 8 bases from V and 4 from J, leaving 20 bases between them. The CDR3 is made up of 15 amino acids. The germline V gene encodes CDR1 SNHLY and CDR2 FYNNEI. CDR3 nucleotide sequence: TGTGCCAGCTCCCTGCGGGATATCCGGGGCACTGAAGCTTTCTTT. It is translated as CASSLRDIRGTEAFF.

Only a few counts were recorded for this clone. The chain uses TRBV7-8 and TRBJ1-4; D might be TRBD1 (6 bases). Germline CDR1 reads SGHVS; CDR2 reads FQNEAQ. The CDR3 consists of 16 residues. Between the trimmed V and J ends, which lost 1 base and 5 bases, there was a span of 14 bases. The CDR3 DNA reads TGTGCCAGCAGCTTAGAGGCAGGGGCGGCCAATGAAAAACTGTTTTTT. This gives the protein CASSLEAGAANEKLFF. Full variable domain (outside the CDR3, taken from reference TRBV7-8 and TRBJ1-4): GAGVSQSPRYKVAKRGQDVALRCDPISGHVSLFWYQQALGQGPEFLTYFQNEAQLDKSGLPSDRFFAERPEGSVSTLKIQRTQQEDSAVYLCASSLEAGAANEKLFFGSGTQLSVL.

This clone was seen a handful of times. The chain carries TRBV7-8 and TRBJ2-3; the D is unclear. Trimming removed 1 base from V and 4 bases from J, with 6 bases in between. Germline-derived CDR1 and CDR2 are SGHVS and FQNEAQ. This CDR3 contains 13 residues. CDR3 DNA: TGTGCCAGCAGCTTAGTCGAGGCAGATACGCAGTATTTT. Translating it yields CASSLVEADTQYF.

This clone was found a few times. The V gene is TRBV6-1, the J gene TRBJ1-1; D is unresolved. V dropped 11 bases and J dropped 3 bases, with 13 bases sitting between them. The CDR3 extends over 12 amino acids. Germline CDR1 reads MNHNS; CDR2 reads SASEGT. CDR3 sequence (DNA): TGTGCCGCGGGTCCCCGATACACTGAAGCTTTCTTT. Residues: CAAGPRYTEAFF.

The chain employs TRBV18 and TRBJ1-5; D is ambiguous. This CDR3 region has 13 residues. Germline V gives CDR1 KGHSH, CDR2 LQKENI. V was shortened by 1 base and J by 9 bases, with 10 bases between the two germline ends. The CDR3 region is CASSPRLTGPQHF. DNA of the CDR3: TGTGCCAGCTCACCACGTCTGACTGGGCCCCAGCATTTT.

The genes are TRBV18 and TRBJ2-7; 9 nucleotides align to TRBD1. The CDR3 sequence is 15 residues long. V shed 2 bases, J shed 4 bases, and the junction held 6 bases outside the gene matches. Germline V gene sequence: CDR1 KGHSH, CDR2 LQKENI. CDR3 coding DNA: TGTGCCAGCTCACCAACAAGGACAGGGGTATACGAGCAGTACTTC. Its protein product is CASSPTRTGVYEQYF.

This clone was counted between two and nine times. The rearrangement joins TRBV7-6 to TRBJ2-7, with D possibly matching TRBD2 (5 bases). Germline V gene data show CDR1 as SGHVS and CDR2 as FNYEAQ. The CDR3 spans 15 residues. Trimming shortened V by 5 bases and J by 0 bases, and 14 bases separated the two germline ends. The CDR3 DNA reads TGTGCCAGCAGCCCGGAGGCGGCAAGCTCCTACGAGCAGTACTTC. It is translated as CASSPEAASSYEQYF.

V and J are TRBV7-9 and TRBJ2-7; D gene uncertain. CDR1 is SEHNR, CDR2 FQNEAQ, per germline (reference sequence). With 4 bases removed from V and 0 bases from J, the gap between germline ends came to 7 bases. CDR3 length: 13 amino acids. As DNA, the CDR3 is TGTGCCAGCAGCTCAACCAGCTCCTACGAGCAGTACTTC. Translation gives CASSSTSSYEQYF.

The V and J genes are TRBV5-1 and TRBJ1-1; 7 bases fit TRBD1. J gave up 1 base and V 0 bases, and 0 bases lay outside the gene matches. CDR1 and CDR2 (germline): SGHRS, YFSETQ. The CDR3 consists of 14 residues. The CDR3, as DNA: TGCGCCAGCAGCTTGGGGACAGGGAACACTGAAGCTTTCTTT. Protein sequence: CASSLGTGNTEAFF.

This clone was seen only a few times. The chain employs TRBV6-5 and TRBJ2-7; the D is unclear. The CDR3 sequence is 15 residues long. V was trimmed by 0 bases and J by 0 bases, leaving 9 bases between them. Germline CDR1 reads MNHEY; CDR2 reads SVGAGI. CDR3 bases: TGTGCCAGCAGTTACTCCTCTGGCAGCTCCTACGAGCAGTACTTC. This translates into CASSYSSGSSYEQYF.

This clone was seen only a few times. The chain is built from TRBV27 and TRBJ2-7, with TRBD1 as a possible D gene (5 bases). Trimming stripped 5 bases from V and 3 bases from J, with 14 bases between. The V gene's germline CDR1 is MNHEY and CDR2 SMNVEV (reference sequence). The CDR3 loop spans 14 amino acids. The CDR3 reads CASSLQGTGYEQYF. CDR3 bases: TGTGCCAGCAGTCTCCAGGGTACGGGCTACGAGCAGTACTTC.

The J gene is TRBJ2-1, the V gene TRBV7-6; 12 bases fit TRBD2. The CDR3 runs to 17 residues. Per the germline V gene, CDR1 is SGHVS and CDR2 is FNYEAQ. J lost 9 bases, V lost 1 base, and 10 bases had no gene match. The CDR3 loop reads CASSLVLPSGRAIEQFF. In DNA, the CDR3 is TGTGCCAGCAGCTTAGTACTCCCTAGCGGGAGGGCCATTGAGCAGTTCTTC.

The CDR3 nucleotides read TGTGCCAGCAGCCCTCTAGCGACTCTTTACGAGCAGTACTTC. Amino acids: CASSPLATLYEQYF. The chain couples TRBV11-2 to TRBJ2-7; tentative D call: TRBD2 (6 bases). The CDR3 loop spans 14 amino acids. Trimming pared 5 bases from V and 4 bases from J, leaving 15 bases between. The V gene's germline CDR1 is SGHAT and CDR2 FQNNGV.

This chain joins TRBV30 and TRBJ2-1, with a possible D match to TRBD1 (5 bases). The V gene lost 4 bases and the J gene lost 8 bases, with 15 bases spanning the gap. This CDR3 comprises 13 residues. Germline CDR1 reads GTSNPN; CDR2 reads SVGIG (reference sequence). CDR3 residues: CAWNWGEAHEQFF. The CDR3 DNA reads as TGTGCCTGGAATTGGGGCGAGGCCCATGAGCAGTTCTTC.

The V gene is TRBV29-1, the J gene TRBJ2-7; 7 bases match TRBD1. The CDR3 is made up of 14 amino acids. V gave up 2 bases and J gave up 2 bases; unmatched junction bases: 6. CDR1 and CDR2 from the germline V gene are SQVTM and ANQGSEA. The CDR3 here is CSVEIGTAPYEQYF. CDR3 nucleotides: TGCAGCGTTGAAATAGGGACAGCCCCCTACGAGCAGTACTTC.

Here the CDR3 DNA reads TGTGCCAGCAGTGCTAACCTGGAGCAGTACTTC. Translating it yields CASSANLEQYF. The chain joins TRBV2 to TRBJ2-7; D remains unclear. Germline values: CDR1 SNHLY, CDR2 FYNNEI. The CDR3 contains 11 residues. Trimming stripped 4 bases from V and 7 bases from J, with 8 bases between.

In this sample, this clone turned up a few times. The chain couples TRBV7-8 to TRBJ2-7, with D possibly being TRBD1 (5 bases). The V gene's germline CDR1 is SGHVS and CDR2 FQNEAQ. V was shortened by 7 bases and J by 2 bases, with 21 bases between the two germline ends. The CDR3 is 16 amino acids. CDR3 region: CASTLGPPGPAYEQYF. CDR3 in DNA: TGTGCCAGCACTCTTGGGCCTCCAGGGCCTGCCTACGAGCAGTACTTC.

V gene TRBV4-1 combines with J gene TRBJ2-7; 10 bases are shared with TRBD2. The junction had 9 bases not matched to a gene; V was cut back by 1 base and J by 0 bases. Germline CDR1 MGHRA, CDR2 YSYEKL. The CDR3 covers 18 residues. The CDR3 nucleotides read TGCGCCAGCAGCCAAGCTTCCCCAGCGGGAGGGTCCTCCTACGAGCAGTACTTC. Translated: CASSQASPAGGSSYEQYF.